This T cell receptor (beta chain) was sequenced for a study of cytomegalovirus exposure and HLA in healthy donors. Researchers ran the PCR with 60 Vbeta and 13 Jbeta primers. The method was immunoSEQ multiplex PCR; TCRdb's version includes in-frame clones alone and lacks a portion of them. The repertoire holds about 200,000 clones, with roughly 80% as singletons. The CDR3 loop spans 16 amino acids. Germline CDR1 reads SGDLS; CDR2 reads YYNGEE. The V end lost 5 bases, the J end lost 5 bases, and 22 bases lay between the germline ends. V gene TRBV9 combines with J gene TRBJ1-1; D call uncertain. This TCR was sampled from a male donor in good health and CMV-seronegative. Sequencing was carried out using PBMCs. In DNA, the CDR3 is TGTGCCAGCAGTGAAGCTGACACTACCACGGGGACTGAAGCTTTCTTT. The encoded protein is CASSEADTTTGTEAFF.